This TCR beta chain was recorded in a study of blood T cell repertoires in COVID-19 (TCRdb year 2020). Context from the whole study: Samples covering the acute and convalescent phases of COVID-19 were provided by collaborators in the United States, Italy and Spain. HLA class I and class II types, where available, came from metadata supplied by the sample provider rather than from assay-based typing. Nearly every sample came with metadata listing a de-identified subject ID, COVID-19 status, age in years and sex. Samples were obtained from the ongoing ImmuneRACE study (first 160 participants) and from 950 to 1,500 subjects provided by 6 global collaborators. Deeply sampled blood TCRbeta repertoires from subjects exposed to, actively infected with, or recovered from COVID-19 were included in the dataset. The material from the prospective study consisted of cDNA or gDNA derived from T cells, B-cell-depleted T cells, or PBMCs. The repertoires were released in a freely available public database meant as a resource for research on the immune response to SARS-CoV-2. Summary of the overall study and its limitations: The quantity of clinical and demographic metadata differed by source and by participant and was supplied without curation.

The CDR3 contains 15 residues, cysteine and phenylalanine counted. The read is trimmed to its CDR3 DNA, 45 bases read in frame from base 1. Reading the germline V gene (reference sequence) gives CDR1 LNHDA and CDR2 SQIVND. Between the V and J ends, shortened by 7 bases and 4 bases respectively, the junction contains 16 bases. On this clone: Its specific antigen is unknown. Base qualities are not at hand, and no much larger clone is one base apart.

TCRbeta CDR3 regions were amplified from genomic DNA using the immunoSEQ Assay, a bias-controlled multiplex PCR. As for the authors' bioinformatics: The number of nucleated cells in each sample was estimated by amplification of reference gene primers within the assay. To quantify the absolute abundance of each unique TCRbeta CDR3 rearrangement, sequence reads were collapsed and filtered. For each sample, productive Simpson clonality was calculated as the square root of Simpson's diversity index over productive rearrangements. TCRdb provides this immuneACCESS table in a form limited to in-frame rearrangements. Some clones are lacking; in checked studies, under half of them reflect an unresolved V gene, and why the rest are absent is not known. The V and J calls and the clone size are those of that table, but D and trimming were determined from the DNA. For this sample there are around 140,000 clones; around 85% appear just once. The ten largest make up about a sixth of the sample.

The collaborating institutions used their own protocols to collect whole blood in K2EDTA tubes. For TCRbeta analysis, collaborators shipped samples as frozen whole blood, isolated PBMCs, or DNA extracted from either of those sample types. The chain employs TRBV19 and TRBJ1-4; the D gene is perhaps TRBD1, on 6 matching bases. The sequence was collected from an elderly woman with acute or convalescent COVID-19. Sequenced sample: peripheral blood. The CDR3 protein sequence reads: CASKRTTGINEKLFF. The nucleotide sequence is TGTGCCAGTAAAAGAACCACAGGGATTAATGAAAAACTGTTTTTT.